The 6 T cell receptor beta chains listed next were all sequenced from one sample in a study of T-cell reconstitution after alpha-beta-depleted transplantation in children. A TCRbeta library incorporating unique molecular identifiers was prepared. One entry per CDR3 protein, called by TCRdb with MiXCR from the PCR reads. Of about 640,000 distinct CDR3 sequences listed, approximately 17% are singletons. The source was PBMCs from the stem cell graft donor, collected from the stem cell graft. The receptors were gathered from a human donor who donated a stem cell graft to a child with acute myeloid leukemia.

V and J are TRBV20-1 and TRBJ1-2; tentative D call: TRBD1 (5 bases). The CDR3 covers 11 residues. V was cut by 6 bases and J by 2 bases, with 7 bases left in between. CDR1 is DFQATT and CDR2 is SNEGSKA in the germline V gene (reference sequence). CDR3 amino acids: CSAAGNYGYTF. For the CDR3, the DNA is TGCAGTGCCGCAGGGAACTATGGCTACACCTTC.

This sequence joins TRBV20-1 and TRBJ2-5; no clear D gene. The germline V gene encodes CDR1 DFQATT and CDR2 SNEGSKA (reference sequence). V lost 2 bases, J lost 3 bases, and 16 bases lay in between. The CDR3 totals 15 residues. The CDR3 reads CSARSPRPAEETQYF. In DNA form, the CDR3 reads TGCAGTGCTAGATCCCCCCGGCCAGCCGAAGAGACCCAGTACTTC.

The chain joins TRBV30 to TRBJ2-3; 10 bases align to TRBD2. Germline assignment: CDR1 GTSNPN and CDR2 SVGIG (reference sequence). V trimming: 0 bases; J trimming: 2 bases; junction bases outside the gene matches: 8. CDR3 length: 17 amino acids. CDR3 residues: CAWSVLAGPSPTDTQYF. DNA for the CDR3: TGTGCCTGGAGTGTACTAGCGGGGCCCTCCCCCACAGATACGCAGTATTTT.

This clonotype appeared many times. The V gene is TRBV6-5, the J gene TRBJ1-2; D is possibly TRBD1 (6 bases). Trimming pared 4 bases from V and 8 bases from J, leaving 17 bases between. Per the germline V gene, CDR1 is MNHEY and CDR2 is SVGAGI. This CDR3 contains 14 residues. The CDR3 region has the DNA TGTGCCAGCAGTTCATCCCAGGGGCTGTGGGGCTACACCTTC. This translates into CASSSSQGLWGYTF.

A few counts support this clonotype. The J gene is TRBJ2-3, the V gene TRBV20-1; 8 bases agree with TRBD1. Germline V gene sequence: CDR1 DFQATT, CDR2 SNEGSKA (reference sequence). The V gene end was trimmed by 2 bases and the J gene end by 2 bases; junction bases not matched to a gene: 12. The CDR3 runs to 17 residues. The CDR3 is CSARMAGLDRDTDTQYF. CDR3 DNA: TGCAGTGCTAGAATGGCTGGACTGGACAGGGACACAGATACGCAGTATTTT.

The chain is built from TRBV7-2 and TRBJ1-6, with TRBD1 identical over 10 bases. The CDR3 covers 15 residues. Germline lookup yields CDR1 SGHTA and CDR2 FQGNSA. After removal of 2 bases from V and 6 bases from J, the junction contained 1 base not matched to a gene. CDR3 region: CASSLRTGGNSPLHF. Here the CDR3 DNA reads TGTGCCAGCAGCTTAAGGACAGGGGGTAATTCACCCCTCCACTTT.